This is a list of T cell receptor beta chains from one sample in a study of technical replicates of blood from four donors. Only in-frame clones appear in the TCRdb table, and some are missing; sequencing was by immunoSEQ multiplex PCR. Among over 10,000 clones listed, around 92% were seen once. The sequenced material came from PBMCs. The receptors originated from a human donor in good health. Each CDR3 is given with its conserved first and last residue. The order of the fields is J gene, V gene, CDR3 protein.

TRBJ2-6 | TRBV6-5 | CASSYFGAGANVLTF
TRBJ2-1 | TRBV29-1 | CSVEDPRLAGGRSGYNEQFF
TRBJ1-5 | TRBV28 | CASISAGNQPQHF
TRBJ2-7 | TRBV15 | CATSRDRTSGTYEQYF
TRBJ2-3 | TRBV19 | CASSIGATDTQYF
TRBJ2-1 | TRBV11-2 | CASSPLLWEQFF
TRBJ1-4 | TRBV11-2 | CASSLRDSPLATNEKLFF
TRBJ1-5 | TRBV6-5 | CASSRDREWQPQHF
TRBJ1-5 | TRBV29-1 | CSVEEGGGQPQHF
TRBJ2-7 | TRBV18 | CASSPAGTGANEQYF
TRBJ2-1 | TRBV6-5 | CASSRTSNSYNEQFF
TRBJ2-7 | TRBV19 | CASSINDLGEQYF
TRBJ2-3 | TRBV10-2 | CAGTSGTDTQYF
TRBJ2-2 | TRBV7-3 | CASSLTLHTGELFF
TRBJ2-3 | TRBV13 | CASSGRLADFTDTQYF
TRBJ2-1 | TRBV5-4 | CASSYPGDRGNEQFF
TRBJ2-7 | TRBV7-9 | CASIGTTSGDYEQYF
TRBJ2-7 | TRBV18 | CASSATSGRYEQYF
TRBJ2-7 | TRBV10-3 | CAISPEGREVNEQYF
TRBJ2-6 | TRBV29-1 | CSVSESGANVLTF
TRBJ2-1 | TRBV7-6 | CASSVGLAGAVEQFF
TRBJ2-3 | TRBV6-4 | CASSDSSGRATDTQYF
TRBJ2-6 | TRBV6-6 | CASNPDGISGANVLTF
TRBJ2-4 | TRBV6-5 | CASSYFTGGNIQYF
TRBJ2-7 | TRBV6-1 | CASSEAGTGPYEQYF
TRBJ2-3 | TRBV2 | CASSEVGQADTQYF
TRBJ1-5 | TRBV11-2 | CASSFLKQGVVSGNQPQHF
TRBJ2-7 | TRBV11-3 | CASSHGQLGEQYF
TRBJ1-3 | TRBV7-9 | CAYGQGALLSGNTIYF
TRBJ1-1 | TRBV28 | CASSYHGTGEAFF
TRBJ2-7 | TRBV28 | CASTYSGASYEQYF
TRBJ2-7 | TRBV12-5 | CASGLGTGKGYEQYF